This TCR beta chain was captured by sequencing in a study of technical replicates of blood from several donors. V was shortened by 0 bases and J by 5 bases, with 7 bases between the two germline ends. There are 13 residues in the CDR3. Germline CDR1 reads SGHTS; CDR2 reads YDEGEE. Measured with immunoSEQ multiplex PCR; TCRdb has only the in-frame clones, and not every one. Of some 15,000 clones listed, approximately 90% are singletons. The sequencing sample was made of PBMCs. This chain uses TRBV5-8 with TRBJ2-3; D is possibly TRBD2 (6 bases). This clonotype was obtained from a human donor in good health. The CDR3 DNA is TGTGCCAGCAGCTTGGCGGGGGAAGATACGCAGTATTTT. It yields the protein CASSLAGEDTQYF.